This is a list of T cell receptor beta chains from one sample in a study of T cell clonotyping in hematopoietic cell transplantation. Generated by immunoSEQ multiplex PCR, the TCRdb table keeps only in-frame clones and is missing some. The sample includes 10,000 to 15,000 clones, approximately 92% of them seen just once. The sequences come from PBMCs, collected 100 days after allogeneic stem cell transplant. The receptor set was obtained from a female patient between 50 and 60 years old who had an allogeneic stem cell transplant from an unrelated donor, so the T cells may come from the graft donor. Some clones in this sample may be carry-over from other donors' samples. CDR3s include the opening cysteine and the closing phenylalanine or tryptophan. The D gene is left open where the match is weak. Clone size is given for some rows only: seen once, a few or many times, or a class if the clone is expanded.

j_call,clone_size,v_call,d_call,cdr3_nt,cdr3_aa
TRBJ1-3,once,TRBV11-2,NA,TGTGCCAGCAGCCTTTCAGGAAACTCTGGAAACACCATATATTTT,CASSLSGNSGNTIYF
TRBJ2-5,NA,TRBV10-3,NA,TGTGCCATCAGTGAGTCGGAAGGGGAGACCCAGTACTTC,CAISESEGETQYF
TRBJ2-7,NA,TRBV5-4,TRBD1,TGTGCCAGCAGCAATAAACGGGACAGGGGGCTTTACGAGCAGTACTTC,CASSNKRDRGLYEQYF
TRBJ2-5,NA,TRBV7-2,NA,TGTGCCAGCAGCCCCAACCCGTACACGAGTATTCAAGAGACCCAGTACTTC,CASSPNPYTSIQETQYF
TRBJ1-2,NA,TRBV19,TRBD1,TGTGCCACCCGTGATGTCACGACAGGGGCCCTTAACTATGGCTACACCTTC,CATRDVTTGALNYGYTF
TRBJ2-3,NA,TRBV6-5,NA,TGTGCCAGCAGGGCTAGAATCGGCACAGATACGCAGTATTTT,CASRARIGTDTQYF
TRBJ1-1,NA,TRBV28,NA,TGTGCCAGCAGTCTCCCCGGGGCCGCGGCTGAAGCTTTCTTT,CASSLPGAAAEAFF
TRBJ2-7,NA,TRBV7-8,NA,TGTGCCAGCAGCTTAAACAGGGTACTTTTGCGTGACGAGCAGTACTTC,CASSLNRVLLRDEQYF
TRBJ1-1,NA,TRBV4-2,NA,TGTGCCAGCAGCCAAGATGCAGCAGGAGGCACTGAAGCTTTCTTT,CASSQDAAGGTEAFF
TRBJ2-3,once,TRBV4-1,TRBD2,TGCGCCAGCGGACTAGCGGGAGAGGGTGATGCGACAGATACGCAGTATTTT,CASGLAGEGDATDTQYF
TRBJ2-3,NA,TRBV28,NA,TGTGCCAGCAGTTTGGGGCAAAATACTTTCCTCACAGATACGCAGTATTTT,CASSLGQNTFLTDTQYF
TRBJ1-5,NA,TRBV9,NA,TGTGCCAGCACGAGGGGGGCAGACAATCAGCCCCAGCATTTT,CASTRGADNQPQHF
TRBJ2-6,NA,TRBV2,NA,TGTGCCAGCAGGGGGGCAACTGGGGCCAACGTCCTGACTTTC,CASRGATGANVLTF
TRBJ1-1,few,TRBV11-1,NA,TGTGCCAGCAGCACGACGGGACCTGGTGACACTGAAGCTTTCTTT,CASSTTGPGDTEAFF
TRBJ2-5,NA,TRBV7-6,NA,TGTGCCAGCAGCCCCAATCGGGCGTACCAAGAGACCCAGTACTTC,CASSPNRAYQETQYF
TRBJ1-1,NA,TRBV11-2,NA,TGTGCCAGCAGCTTAGCTTCGGGGATGGGGAACACTGAAGCTTTCTTT,CASSLASGMGNTEAFF
TRBJ2-1,NA,TRBV10-3,NA,TGTGCCATCAGTGCGGGGGTGAACAATGAGCAGTTCTTC,CAISAGVNNEQFF
TRBJ1-4,once,TRBV28,NA,TGTGCCAGCAGTTTAGGTAACGAAAAACTGTTTTTT,CASSLGNEKLFF
TRBJ2-5,NA,TRBV5-4,TRBD1,TGTGCCAGCAGCTTGTTACAGGGGAAGACCCAGTACTTC,CASSLLQGKTQYF
TRBJ2-5,NA,TRBV7-8,NA,TGTGCCAGCAGCCGTGGAACAGTCCAAGAGACCCAGTACTTC,CASSRGTVQETQYF
TRBJ1-1,NA,TRBV5-8,NA,TGTGCCAGCAGCTTCATCAACACTGAAGCTTTCTTT,CASSFINTEAFF
TRBJ1-4,NA,TRBV5-6,TRBD1,TGTGCCAGCAGCTTGGGGGGGACAGGGTACGAAAAACTGTTTTTT,CASSLGGTGYEKLFF
TRBJ2-5,NA,TRBV20-1,NA,TGCAGTGCTACCGAACAGACCCAGTACTTC,CSATEQTQYF
TRBJ2-4,NA,TRBV9,TRBD1,TGTGCCAGCAGCGGAGATGACAGGGAAAGTCAGTACTTC,CASSGDDRESQYF
TRBJ1-2,NA,TRBV18,TRBD1,TGTGCCAGCTCTCCGGACAGGGAGGATGGCTACACCTTC,CASSPDREDGYTF
TRBJ1-1,NA,TRBV4-1,NA,TGCGCCAGCAGCCCTCCCGGGACACAGGGAACGGCTTTCTTT,CASSPPGTQGTAFF
TRBJ1-1,NA,TRBV6-5,NA,TGTGCCAGCAGTTACGATTGGGCAGGGGCCACTGAAGCTTTCTTT,CASSYDWAGATEAFF
TRBJ1-6,NA,TRBV6-5,NA,TGTGCCAGCAGCTACCTGGGGGCCGGGCCTTATTCACCCCTCCACTTT,CASSYLGAGPYSPLHF
TRBJ1-6,NA,TRBV6-6,NA,TGTGCCAGCAATTCCGACTATAATTCACCCCTCCACTTT,CASNSDYNSPLHF
TRBJ1-1,NA,TRBV2,NA,TGTGCCAGCAGCCGACACGGGGCGGAAGCCACTGAAGCTTTCTTT,CASSRHGAEATEAFF
TRBJ1-5,NA,TRBV5-1,TRBD1,TGCGCCAGCAGCCCGGGGACAGGGAGCAATCAGCCCCAGCATTTT,CASSPGTGSNQPQHF
TRBJ1-1,NA,TRBV2,TRBD1,TGTGCCAGCAGGACGGGACAGGGTGGCACTGAAGCTTTCTTT,CASRTGQGGTEAFF
TRBJ2-2,NA,TRBV5-4,NA,TGTGCCAGCAGCTCGCCGGAACAGGGACGGTCCGGGGAGCTGTTTTTT,CASSSPEQGRSGELFF
TRBJ2-1,NA,TRBV2,TRBD2,TGTGCCACCGCGGCGGGAGCGATGTACAATGAGCAGTTCTTC,CATAAGAMYNEQFF
TRBJ1-2,NA,TRBV30,NA,TGTGCCTGGAGCGATCGAGGTCTCTACACCTTC,CAWSDRGLYTF
TRBJ1-1,NA,TRBV6-6,TRBD1,TGTGCCAGCACCACAGGGGTTAGGGACACTGAAGCTTTCTTT,CASTTGVRDTEAFF
TRBJ2-2,NA,TRBV14,NA,TGTGCCAGCAGTCCAAGTCCGGGAGTCTCTTCCGGGGAGCTGTTTTTT,CASSPSPGVSSGELFF
TRBJ2-1,NA,TRBV19,TRBD2,TGTGCCAGTAGTGGACTAGCGGGAGTGGTGAACAATGAGCAGTTCTTC,CASSGLAGVVNNEQFF
TRBJ1-6,NA,TRBV5-5,NA,TGTGCCAGCAGCTTGCAGGGTGGAAATTCACCCCTCCACTTT,CASSLQGGNSPLHF
TRBJ2-2,NA,TRBV5-8,NA,TGTGCCAGCAATAGGGTCACCGGGGAGCTGTTTTTT,CASNRVTGELFF
TRBJ1-6,NA,TRBV19,NA,TGTGCCAGTAGTATAGCAACTACAGGGAGCTCCTATAATTCACCCCTCCACTTT,CASSIATTGSSYNSPLHF
TRBJ1-2,NA,TRBV7-9,NA,TGTGCCAGCAGCCCACAGGGTGGGGGAAGCTACACCTTC,CASSPQGGGSYTF
TRBJ2-5,NA,TRBV11-2,TRBD2,TGTGCCAGCAGCTTACTAGCGGAAGAGACCCAGTACTTC,CASSLLAEETQYF
TRBJ1-3,NA,TRBV5-4,TRBD1,TGTGCCAGCAGCTTCGACAGGGGGCTTGGAAACACCATATATTTT,CASSFDRGLGNTIYF
TRBJ1-2,NA,TRBV6-5,TRBD1,TGTGCCAGCAGAGACAGGGCGTATGGCTACACCTTC,CASRDRAYGYTF
TRBJ1-1,NA,TRBV4-3,NA,TGCGCCAGCAGCCAAGAAGTCAGCCAGGTGAACACTGAAGCTTTCTTT,CASSQEVSQVNTEAFF
TRBJ1-2,NA,TRBV4-2,NA,TGTGCCAGCAGCCAAGATCAAGGGGGACTAGTCTATGGCTACACCTTC,CASSQDQGGLVYGYTF
TRBJ2-2,NA,TRBV7-9,NA,TGTGCCAGCCTCCGGGGTTCGGACACCGGGGAGCTGTTTTTT,CASLRGSDTGELFF
TRBJ2-1,NA,TRBV29-1,NA,TGCAGCGTTCGTGGGGGGTGGACCTACAATGAGCAGTTCTTC,CSVRGGWTYNEQFF
TRBJ2-1,few,TRBV4-2,TRBD2,TGTGCCAGCAGCGGGCCTAGCGGGGGTAGCAACAATGAGCAGTTCTTC,CASSGPSGGSNNEQFF
TRBJ1-2,NA,TRBV28,NA,TGTGCCAGCAGGTACGGTGCCCGGGGTCAGACCGTCGGCTACACCTTC,CASRYGARGQTVGYTF
TRBJ1-1,NA,TRBV30,NA,TGTGCCTGGAGTTCCTTCTCACTGCTACAAAGCGAAGCTTTCTTT,CAWSSFSLLQSEAFF